This T cell receptor (beta chain) comes out of a study of early stage breast cancer tumors. Study observations and caveats: In about 90% of the 16 patients, blood comparison separated tumor from normal breast. Unsorted bulk genomic DNA sequencing lacked pairing and functional marker data.

The germline CDR1 and CDR2 sequences are SGHTA and FQGTGA. The CDR3 runs 14 residues. After removal of 1 base from V and 9 bases from J, the junction contained 3 bases not matched to a gene. A remark on this clone: As yet, its antigen is unknown.

Clones were read by immunoSEQ multiplex PCR, and TCRdb kept only the in-frame ones, dropping some. This sample has more than 60,000 clones, with 70% to 85% found just once. This TCR came from a person between 60 and 70 years old with breast cancer. Material for sequencing was blood. V is TRBV7-3 and J is TRBJ1-6; 7 positions agree with TRBD1. For the CDR3, the DNA is TGTGCCAGCAGCTTAAATCCAGGGGGTTCACCCCTCCACTTT. This codes for CASSLNPGGSPLHF.